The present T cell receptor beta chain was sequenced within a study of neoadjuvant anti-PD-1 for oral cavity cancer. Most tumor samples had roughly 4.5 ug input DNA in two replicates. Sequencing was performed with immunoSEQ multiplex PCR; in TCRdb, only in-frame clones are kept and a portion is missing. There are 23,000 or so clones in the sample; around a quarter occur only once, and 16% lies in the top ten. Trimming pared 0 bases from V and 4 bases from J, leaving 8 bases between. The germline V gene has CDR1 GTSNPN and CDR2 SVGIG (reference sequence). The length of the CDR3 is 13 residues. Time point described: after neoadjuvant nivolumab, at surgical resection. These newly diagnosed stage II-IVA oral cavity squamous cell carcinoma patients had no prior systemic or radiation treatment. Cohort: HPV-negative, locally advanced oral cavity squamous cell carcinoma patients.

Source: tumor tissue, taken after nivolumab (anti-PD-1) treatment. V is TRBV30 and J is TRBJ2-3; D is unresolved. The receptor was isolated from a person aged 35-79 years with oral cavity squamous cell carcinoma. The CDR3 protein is CAWSVSGPDTQYF. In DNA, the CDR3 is TGTGCCTGGAGTGTATCGGGTCCAGATACGCAGTATTTT.